One sample yielded the 18 T cell receptor beta chains listed below, sequenced in a study of cytomegalovirus exposure and HLA in healthy donors. Vbeta (60) and Jbeta (13) primers were used in the PCR. Using immunoSEQ multiplex PCR, the repertoire was profiled, and TCRdb retains in-frame clones only, with some absent. Among about 160,000 clones listed, around 85% were seen once. The sample taken for sequencing was PBMCs. Source of these receptors: a man aged 50 to 59 in good health and CMV-seropositive.

The chain uses TRBV6-5 and TRBJ1-5; 12 nucleotides match TRBD1. The CDR3 length is 14 residues. The J segment lost 7 bases and the V segment lost 5 bases, leaving 3 bases of the junction unmatched. Germline V gene sequence: CDR1 MNHEY, CDR2 SVGAGI. CDR3 protein: CASSEGTGGQPQHF. The DNA for the CDR3 is TGTGCCAGCAGTGAAGGGACAGGGGGCCAGCCCCAGCATTTT.

The chain couples TRBV9 to TRBJ2-1; D perhaps matches TRBD2 (5 bases). The V end lost 0 bases, the J end lost 6 bases, and 10 bases lay between the germline ends. Germline CDR1 reads SGDLS; CDR2 reads YYNGEE. The CDR3 loop spans 14 amino acids. The CDR3 protein is CASSVVSSINEQFF. The CDR3 nucleotides are TGTGCCAGCAGCGTAGTGTCTAGCATCAATGAGCAGTTCTTC. The full variable domain, with the rest looked up from reference TRBV9 and TRBJ2-1, is DSGVTQTPKHLITATGQRVTLRCSPRSGDLSVYWYQQSLDQGLQFLIQYYNGEERAKGNILERFSAQQFPDLHSELNLSSLELGDSALYFCASSVVSSINEQFFGPGTRLTVL.

A remark on this clone: One end of the junction varies from germline; a read error may be responsible. This chain joins TRBV7-7 and TRBJ2-5; 12 bases map to TRBD2. Germline V gene lookup returns CDR1 SSHAT and CDR2 FNYEAQ (reference sequence). This CDR3 has 15 amino acids. CDR3 sequence reads: CASSLLAGGRETQYF. The CDR3 nucleotides read TGTGCTAGCAGCTTACTAGCGGGGGGCAGGGAGACCCAGTACTTC.

CDR3 protein: CAWTRTVPTEAFF. The CDR3 coding sequence is TGTGCCTGGACTCGTACAGTACCCACTGAAGCTTTCTTT. This chain connects TRBV30 to TRBJ1-1; D gene ambiguous. Germline CDR1 and CDR2: GTSNPN and SVGIG (reference sequence). The length of the CDR3 is 13 residues. V lost 4 bases to trimming and J lost 4 bases, with 13 bases between them.

This clone occurred a few times. The rearrangement uses TRBV10-3 and TRBJ2-2; D may be TRBD2 (5 bases). The CDR3 covers 17 residues. CDR1 is ENHRY and CDR2 is SYGVKD in the germline V gene. V lost 6 bases and J 0 bases, leaving 17 bases between the germline ends. The CDR3 bases are TGTGCCATCAGCACGAGATGGGCGGGCACGAACACCGGGGAGCTGTTTTTT. It translates to CAISTRWAGTNTGELFF.

The chain has TRBV6-6 and TRBJ2-5; the D gene is possibly TRBD1 (6 bases). Trimming cost V 6 bases and J 5 bases, with 19 bases left between them. CDR1 is MNHNY and CDR2 is SVGAGI in the germline V gene (reference sequence). CDR3 length: 15 residues. This CDR3 is CASSPTGITYETQYF. As DNA, the CDR3 is TGTGCCAGCAGCCCCACAGGGATCACTTATGAGACCCAGTACTTC.

This clone is a singleton in its sample. The gene calls are TRBV7-8 and TRBJ2-3; TRBD2 agrees at 8 bases. V shed 1 base, J shed 0 bases, and the junction held 3 bases outside the gene matches. The CDR3 is 16 residues long. Germline CDR1 reads SGHVS; CDR2 reads FQNEAQ. CDR3 coding DNA: TGTGCCAGCAGCTTAGGGGCTAGCGGGAGCACAGATACGCAGTATTTT. It codes for CASSLGASGSTDTQYF. Full variable domain (missing parts from reference TRBV7-8 and TRBJ2-3): GAGVSQSPRYKVAKRGQDVALRCDPISGHVSLFWYQQALGQGPEFLTYFQNEAQLDKSGLPSDRFFAERPEGSVSTLKIQRTQQEDSAVYLCASSLGASGSTDTQYFGPGTRLTVL.

The chain carries TRBV5-1 and TRBJ1-2, with D possibly TRBD1 on 6 matching bases. The CDR3 extends over 13 amino acids. V lost 3 bases and J 3 bases, leaving 9 bases between the germline ends. Germline-derived CDR1 and CDR2 are SGHRS and YFSETQ. The CDR3 loop is CASSSGQHYGYTF. CDR3 nucleotides: TGCGCCAGCAGCTCAGGACAGCACTATGGCTACACCTTC.

V and J are TRBV2 and TRBJ2-1; TRBD1 is a possible D gene (5 bases). The CDR3 runs 14 residues. The V and J ends lost 6 bases and 6 bases respectively, with 15 bases between them. Germline V gene sequence: CDR1 SNHLY, CDR2 FYNNEI. The CDR3, as DNA: TGTGCCAGCAGATTTTTCGGGCAGGGCAATGAGCAGTTCTTC. Translated, it gives CASRFFGQGNEQFF.

The rearrangement joins TRBV5-1 to TRBJ2-5, with TRBD2 matching over 10 bases. The CDR3 has 14 residues. The V gene's germline CDR1 is SGHRS and CDR2 YFSETQ. The V gene end was trimmed by 4 bases and the J gene end by 4 bases; junction bases not matched to a gene: 4. CDR3 DNA: TGCGCCAGCAGCATGGGACTAGCGACAGAGACCCAGTACTTC. This translates into CASSMGLATETQYF.

This clone was seen more than once but under ten times. The genes are TRBV5-1 and TRBJ2-7; 11 bases align to TRBD2. The V segment lost 4 bases and the J segment 5 bases; nucleotides outside the gene matches: 11. CDR1 is SGHRS, CDR2 YFSETQ, per germline. The CDR3 loop spans 16 amino acids. The CDR3 DNA follows: TGCGCCAGCAGCCTTGGACCTAGCGGGGGGTCGGACGAGCAGTACTTC. Translation gives CASSLGPSGGSDEQYF.

The rearrangement joins TRBV11-2 to TRBJ2-1; D uncertain. V dropped 4 bases and J dropped 6 bases, with 10 bases sitting between them. The CDR3 is made up of 13 amino acids. Germline V gene lookup returns CDR1 SGHAT and CDR2 FQNNGV. The DNA for the CDR3 is TGTGCCAGCAGCTGGGCATTGGGCAATGAGCAGTTCTTC. Its protein is CASSWALGNEQFF.

The chain is built from TRBV6-1 and TRBJ1-1; D is undetermined. Germline assignment: CDR1 MNHNS and CDR2 SASEGT. Trimming cost V 2 bases and J 8 bases, with 6 bases left between them. CDR3 size: 11 residues. DNA of the CDR3: TGTGCCAGCAGTGAACTCAGGGAAGCTTTCTTT. Residues: CASSELREAFF.

The chain carries TRBV27 and TRBJ2-1; TRBD1 is a possible D gene (6 bases). CDR1 and CDR2 (germline): MNHEY, SMNVEV (reference sequence). This CDR3 comprises 12 residues. The germline V and J ends were trimmed by 7 bases and 4 bases, with 8 bases remaining between them. CDR3 bases: TGTGCCAGCACTACAGGGTACAATGAGCAGTTCTTC. Its protein is CASTTGYNEQFF.

This chain links TRBV5-1 with TRBJ2-4; D might be TRBD2 (5 bases). V lost 0 bases, J lost 8 bases, and 12 bases lay in between. The CDR3 length is 14 residues. The germline CDR1 and CDR2 sequences are SGHRS and YFSETQ. CDR3 nucleotide sequence: TGCGCCAGCAGCTTGGGCCAAACCGGGGACATTCAGTACTTC. Translation: CASSLGQTGDIQYF. Full variable domain (remainder filled in from reference TRBV5-1 and TRBJ2-4): KAGVTQTPRYLIKTRGQQVTLSCSPISGHRSVSWYQQTPGQGLQFLFEYFSETQRNKGNFPGRFSGRQFSNSRSEMNVSTLELGDSALYLCASSLGQTGDIQYFGAGTRLSVL.

CDR3 nucleotides: TGTGCCAGCAGTTTAACAACCCCAGGGGCCTACTCTGGAAACACCATATATTTT. The encoded protein is CASSLTTPGAYSGNTIYF. This rearrangement joins TRBV27 to TRBJ1-3, with a tentative D call TRBD1 (6 bases). Germline CDR1 and CDR2: MNHEY and SMNVEV (reference sequence). There are 18 residues in the CDR3. V was pared by 2 bases and J by 0 bases, with 17 bases between.

This clone has only one observation. This chain uses TRBV9 with TRBJ2-6; 11 bases align to TRBD2. This CDR3 is 21 amino acids long. Trimming cost V 4 bases and J 0 bases; bases outside gene matches: 15. Germline V CDR1 and CDR2: SGDLS, YYNGEE. CDR3 nucleotides: TGTGCCAGCAGCCCCACAGCGGGACTAGCGGTCAGACTCTCTGGGGCCAACGTCCTGACTTTC. Its protein is CASSPTAGLAVRLSGANVLTF.

V usage is TRBV27 and J usage is TRBJ2-4, with 9 bases matching TRBD2. The germline V gene encodes CDR1 MNHEY and CDR2 SMNVEV (reference sequence). This CDR3 contains 15 residues. The J segment lost 1 base and the V segment lost 5 bases, leaving 3 bases of the junction unmatched. CDR3 nucleotides: TGTGCCAGCAGTGAGGGACTAGCCGCCAAAAACATTCAGTACTTC. Protein product: CASSEGLAAKNIQYF.